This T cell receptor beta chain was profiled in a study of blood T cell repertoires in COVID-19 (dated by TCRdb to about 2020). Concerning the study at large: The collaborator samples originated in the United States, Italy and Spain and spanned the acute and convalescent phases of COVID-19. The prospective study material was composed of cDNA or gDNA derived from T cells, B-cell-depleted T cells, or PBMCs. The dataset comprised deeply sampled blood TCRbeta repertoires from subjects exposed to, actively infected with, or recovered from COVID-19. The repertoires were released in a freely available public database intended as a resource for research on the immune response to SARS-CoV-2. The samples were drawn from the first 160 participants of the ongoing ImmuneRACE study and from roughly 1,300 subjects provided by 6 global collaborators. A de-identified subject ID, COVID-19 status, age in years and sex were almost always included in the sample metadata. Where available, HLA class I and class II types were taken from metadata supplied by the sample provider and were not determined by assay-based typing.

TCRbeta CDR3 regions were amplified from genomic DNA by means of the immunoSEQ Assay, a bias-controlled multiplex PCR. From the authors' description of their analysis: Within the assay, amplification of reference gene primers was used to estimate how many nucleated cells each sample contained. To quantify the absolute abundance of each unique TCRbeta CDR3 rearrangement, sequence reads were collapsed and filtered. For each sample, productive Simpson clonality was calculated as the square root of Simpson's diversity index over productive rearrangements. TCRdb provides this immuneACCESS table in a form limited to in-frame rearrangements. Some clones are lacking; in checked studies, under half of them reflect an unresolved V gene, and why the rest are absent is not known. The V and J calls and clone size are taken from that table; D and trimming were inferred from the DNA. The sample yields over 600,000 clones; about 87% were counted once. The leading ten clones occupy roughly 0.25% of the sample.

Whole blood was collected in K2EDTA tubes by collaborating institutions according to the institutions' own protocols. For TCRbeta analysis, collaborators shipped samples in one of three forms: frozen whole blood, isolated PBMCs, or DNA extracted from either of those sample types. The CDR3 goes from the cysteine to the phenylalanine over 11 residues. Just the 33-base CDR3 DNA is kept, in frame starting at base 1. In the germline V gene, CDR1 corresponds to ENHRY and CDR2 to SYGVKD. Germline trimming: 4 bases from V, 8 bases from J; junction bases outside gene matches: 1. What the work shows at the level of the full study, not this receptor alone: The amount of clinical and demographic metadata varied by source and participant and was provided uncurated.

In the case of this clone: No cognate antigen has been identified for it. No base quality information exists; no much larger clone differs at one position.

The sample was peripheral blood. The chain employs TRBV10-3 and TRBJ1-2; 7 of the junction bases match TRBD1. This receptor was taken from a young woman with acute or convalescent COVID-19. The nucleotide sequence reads TGTGCCATCAGTGGCAGGGGGGGCTACACCTTC. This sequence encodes CAISGRGGYTF.